This is a list of T cell receptor beta chains from one sample in a study of human T cells and chemical hapten exposure. TCRdb called the RACE reads again in MiXCR, with one record for every CDR3 protein. The profile shows about 55,000 distinct CDR3 sequences, 9.5% to 10% of them singletons. The input for sequencing was whole blood, taken in connection with sensitization to the hapten diphenylcyclopropenone (DPC). The receptors here all came from a woman aged 45-60 years with alopecia areata. Some clones in this sample may be carry-over from other donors' samples. CDR3s include the opening cysteine and the closing phenylalanine or tryptophan. D genes are given only for firm matches. Rows may omit the clone size; those that give it use once, few, many or a size class.

d_call	clone_size	v_call	j_call	cdr3_nt	cdr3_aa
TRBD1	NA	TRBV12-3/TRBV12-4	TRBJ2-2	TGTGCCAGCAGTTTACAGGGGGCTGCCGGGGAGCTGTTTTTT	CASSLQGAAGELFF
NA	NA	TRBV6-6	TRBJ2-2	TGTGCCAGCAGTCCCAGGGGCGCCTGGGAGCTGTTTTTT	CASSPRGAWELFF
NA	NA	TRBV7-9	TRBJ2-7	TGTGCCAGCAGCTTGGACTACTACGAGCAGTACTTC	CASSLDYYEQYF
TRBD1	NA	TRBV10-2	TRBJ2-7	TGCGCCAGCACCGCGACAGGGGCCACCTACGAGCAGTACTTC	CASTATGATYEQYF
NA	many	TRBV5-1	TRBJ1-2	TGCGCCAGCAGCTTAACAGGAGGTGATGGCTACACCTTC	CASSLTGGDGYTF
NA	NA	TRBV10-1	TRBJ2-7	TGCGCCAGCAGTGAGGCGGGAACCTTGATGGAGCAGTACTTC	CASSEAGTLMEQYF
TRBD1	NA	TRBV18	TRBJ1-5	TGTGCCAGCTCACCACCTGGGACAGAGGGTCAGCCCCAGCATTTT	CASSPPGTEGQPQHF
NA	NA	TRBV12-3/TRBV12-4	TRBJ1-5	TGTGCCAGCAGTTCATCCAGGGAACCCCAGCATTTT	CASSSSREPQHF
NA	many	TRBV13	TRBJ2-7	TGTGCCAGCAGCTTAGTAGGGGGGACCCGAAGCTCCTACGAGCAGTACTTC	CASSLVGGTRSSYEQYF
NA	few	TRBV19	TRBJ2-1	TGTGCCAGTAGGCCGGGACCCAACGCCTACAATGAGCAGTTCTTC	CASRPGPNAYNEQFF
NA	NA	TRBV2	TRBJ1-2	TGTGCCAGCAGTGGACAGAACTATGGCTACACCTTC	CASSGQNYGYTF
NA	NA	TRBV11-2	TRBJ1-1	TGTGCCAGCAGCTTAGGAGTGGCCACTGAAGCTTTCTTT	CASSLGVATEAFF
NA	NA	TRBV7-2	TRBJ2-1	TGTGCCAGCAGCTTAGACGGATACAATGAGCAGTTCTTC	CASSLDGYNEQFF
TRBD1	NA	TRBV20-1	TRBJ1-5	TGCAGTGCCCCCCGGGACAGGGGTGAGCAGCCCCAGCATTTT	CSAPRDRGEQPQHF
TRBD1	many	TRBV12-3/TRBV12-4	TRBJ1-5	TGTGCCAGCAACCCGGGACAGGGAAGGTTCAATCAGCCCCAGCATTTT	CASNPGQGRFNQPQHF
NA	NA	TRBV19	TRBJ2-7	TGTGCCAGTGGACAGAACTACGAGCAGTACTTC	CASGQNYEQYF
TRBD2	NA	TRBV18	TRBJ2-3	TGTGCCAGCTCACCACGGGCTAGCGGCGTCTTGTATTTT	CASSPRASGVLYF
NA	NA	TRBV28	TRBJ2-3	TGTGCCAGATTCCCCCAGTATACGCAGTATTTT	CARFPQYTQYF
NA	few	TRBV29-1	TRBJ2-7	TGCAGCGCCTGGGGACCCTACGAGCAGTACTTC	CSAWGPYEQYF
NA	NA	TRBV18	TRBJ1-5	TGTGCCAGCTCACCACCGACGGGGGCAAGTGGTCAGCCCCAGCATTTT	CASSPPTGASGQPQHF
NA	NA	TRBV9	TRBJ2-7	TGTGCCAGCAGCGTAGAGGGGACGGGGGCCTACGAGCAGTACTTC	CASSVEGTGAYEQYF
NA	many	TRBV3-1	TRBJ1-6	TGTGCCAGCAGCCCGAGCCCAGGCAGCTCCTATAATTCACCCCTCCACTTT	CASSPSPGSSYNSPLHF
NA	NA	TRBV6-5	TRBJ2-7	TGTGCCAGCAGTTACTCCTGGGGTTCCTACTACGAGCAGTACTTC	CASSYSWGSYYEQYF